The 15 T cell receptor beta chains listed next were all sequenced from one sample in a study of T cell repertoires in cytomegalovirus infection. TCRdb re-called the reads with MiXCR, one entry per CDR3 protein. The data show approximately 910,000 distinct CDR3 sequences, with about a third seen just once and around 15% held by the top ten. Their specific antigens are unknown. This specimen consisted of cultured CD8+ T cells from PBMCs, obtained from culture after CMV antigen stimulation. These receptors originate from a human donor in good health (CMV status not recorded). Some clones in this sample may be carry-over from other donors' samples.

On this clonotype: One base away lies a much larger clone, so this may be a sequencing read error. The DNA of the CDR3 is TGTGCCAGCGGCACATCGACAGGGCTTAACACTGAAGCTTTCTTT. Its protein is CASGTSTGLNTEAFF. The chain joins TRBV7-6 to TRBJ1-1; 7 bases match TRBD1. The CDR3 has 15 residues. With V trimmed by 8 bases and J by 2 bases, 11 bases remained unmatched. Per germline, CDR1 SGHVS and CDR2 FNYEAQ.

The gene calls are TRBV27 and TRBJ1-2, with D uncertain. The CDR3 covers 16 residues. Trimming pared 0 bases from V and 5 bases from J, leaving 16 bases between. Germline V CDR1 and CDR2: MNHEY, SMNVEV (reference sequence). In DNA form, the CDR3 reads TGTGCCAGCAGTTTATCATCCACGGGCGGCTTTTATGGCTACACCTTC. It translates to CASSLSSTGGFYGYTF.

The genes are TRBV4-3 and TRBJ1-4, with D uncertain. V was clipped by 0 bases and J by 5 bases, with 10 bases between them. The CDR3 length is 15 residues. The germline gives CDR1 LGHNA, CDR2 YSLEER. The CDR3 spells CASSQEPGRNEKLFF. DNA of the CDR3: TGCGCCAGCAGCCAAGAACCGGGCCGCAATGAAAAACTGTTTTTT.

This clonotype appeared once. Possible read error: a much larger clone is one base away. This chain joins TRBV6-5 and TRBJ2-3; 8 bases line up with TRBD1. The CDR3 totals 15 residues. The germline V gene has CDR1 MNHEY and CDR2 SVGAGI. CDR3 region: CANSYSTGVIDTQYF. In DNA, the CDR3 is TGTGCCAACAGTTACTCGACAGGGGTGATAGATACGCAGTATTTT.

The chain combines TRBV11-1 with TRBJ2-1; the match to TRBD2 covers 11 bases. Trimming removed 2 bases from V and 4 bases from J; junction bases left unmatched: 16. This CDR3 is 20 amino acids long. Germline CDR1 SGHAT, CDR2 FQDESV (reference sequence). CDR3 bases: TGTGCCAGCAGCTTAAAATTGCCCGTGACTAGCGGGGTACTTTACAATGAGCAGTTCTTC. As protein: CASSLKLPVTSGVLYNEQFF.

V gene TRBV11-1 combines with J gene TRBJ2-7; D is undetermined. V was pared by 1 base and J by 4 bases, with 8 bases between. Germline-derived CDR1 and CDR2 are SGHAT and FQDESV (reference sequence). CDR3 size: 13 residues. In DNA form, the CDR3 reads TGTGCCAGCAGCTTAGATTCCGCATACGAGCAGTACTTC. This codes for CASSLDSAYEQYF.

Regarding this clonotype: The junction does not match germline at one end; this may be a read error. This chain connects TRBV7-7 to TRBJ2-1; tentatively, D is TRBD1 (5 bases). The V gene's germline CDR1 is SSHAT and CDR2 FNYEAQ (reference sequence). This CDR3 contains 14 residues. Here the CDR3 DNA reads TGTGCTAGCAGCCCCGAGGCAGGGTACAATGAGCAGTTCTTC. Its translation: CASSPEAGYNEQFF.

This clonotype was seen many times. The chain employs TRBV7-9 and TRBJ2-2; no definite D call. Germline V CDR1 and CDR2: SEHNR, FQNEAQ (reference sequence). This CDR3 spans 16 amino acids. Deletions cut 4 bases from V and 4 bases from J, with 16 bases between. The DNA of the CDR3 is TGTGCCAGCAGCTCCCCTCACGGGTTGAGCACCGGGGAGCTGTTTTTT. Translated: CASSSPHGLSTGELFF. The whole variable domain, filled in from reference TRBV7-9 and TRBJ2-2, reads DTGVSQNPRHKITKRGQNVTFRCDPISEHNRLYWYRQTLGQGPEFLTYFQNEAQLEKSRLLSDRFSAERPKGSFSTLEIQRTEQGDSAMYLCASSSPHGLSTGELFFGEGSRLTVL.

The genes are TRBV18 and TRBJ2-2, with 9 positions matching TRBD1. The CDR3 runs 16 residues. The J segment lost 3 bases and the V segment lost 4 bases, leaving 6 bases of the junction unmatched. Looked up from germline, CDR1 is KGHSH and CDR2 is LQKENI. The CDR3: CASSHPGQGDTGELFF. As DNA, the CDR3 is TGTGCCAGCTCACACCCGGGACAGGGAGACACCGGGGAGCTGTTTTTT.

This clonotype was picked up a small number of times. The chain uses TRBV6-1 and TRBJ1-5; 9 bases match TRBD1. CDR1 is MNHNS and CDR2 is SASEGT in the germline V gene. V lost 7 bases and J lost 5; bases outside the gene matches: 12. CDR3 length equals 16 residues. In nucleotides, the CDR3 is TGTGCCAGCACTCCAAACTGGGACAGGGTCCATCAGCCCCAGCATTTT. It yields the protein CASTPNWDRVHQPQHF.

This chain joins TRBV4-1 and TRBJ2-1; 10 positions match TRBD2. Germline V CDR1 and CDR2: MGHRA, YSYEKL. The CDR3 sequence is 14 residues long. After removal of 1 base from V and 10 bases from J, the junction contained 4 bases not matched to a gene. CDR3 DNA: TGCGCCAGCAGCCAAGTATTAGCGGGGGGAGAGCAGTTCTTC. The encoded protein is CASSQVLAGGEQFF.

The chain recombines TRBV28 with TRBJ1-4; D not certain. The CDR3 has 16 residues. Germline assignment: CDR1 MDHEN and CDR2 SYDVKM. Trimming took off 0 bases at V and 6 bases at J, with 14 bases between the two ends. The CDR3 is CASSLWDARSDEKLFF. The CDR3 bases are TGTGCCAGCAGTTTATGGGACGCCAGGTCCGATGAAAAACTGTTTTTT. The full variable domain, in which reference TRBV28 and TRBJ1-4 provide the parts outside the CDR3, is DVKVTQSSRYLVKRTGEKVFLECVQDMDHENMFWYRQDPGLGLRLIYFSYDVKMKEKGDIPEGYSVSREKKERFSLILESASTNQTSMYLCASSLWDARSDEKLFFGSGTQLSVL.

The rearrangement links TRBV2 to TRBJ2-7; 11 positions match TRBD1. V shed 6 bases and J 5 bases; nucleotides not matched to a gene: 15. In germline, CDR1 is SNHLY, CDR2 FYNNEI. The CDR3 extends over 17 amino acids. The CDR3 sequence: CASSKNYRTGGQDEQYF. The DNA for the CDR3 is TGTGCCAGCAGCAAAAATTACAGGACAGGGGGCCAGGACGAGCAGTACTTC.

This clonotype was detected a few times. V gene TRBV27 combines with J gene TRBJ2-7; a weak D match, TRBD1 (6 bases). The CDR3 contains 14 residues. Trimming cost V 4 bases and J 7 bases, with 17 bases left between them. Germline lookup yields CDR1 MNHEY and CDR2 SMNVEV (reference sequence). CDR3 residues: CASSSRTASREQYV. CDR3 DNA sequence: TGTGCCAGCAGTTCCCGGACAGCCTCCCGGGAGCAGTACGTC.

The V and J genes are TRBV15 and TRBJ2-5; D is unresolved. Trimming left V 9 bases short and J 2 bases short, with 13 bases between. The CDR3 has 13 amino acids. Germline assignment: CDR1 LNHNV and CDR2 YYDKDF (reference sequence). The CDR3 here is CATRETVQETQYF. The CDR3 DNA is TGTGCCACGAGAGAGACGGTACAAGAGACCCAGTACTTC.